This is a list of T cell receptor beta chains from one sample in a study of T cell responses to AZD1222 COVID-19 vaccine. Only in-frame clones appear in the TCRdb table, and some are missing; sequencing was by immunoSEQ multiplex PCR. The data show more than 110,000 clones, with around 93% seen just once and about 9.1% held by the top ten. The source material was peripheral blood, sampled on day 0 of AZD1222 vaccination. The receptors derive from an adult in good health. Both conserved end residues are part of each CDR3. D genes are given only for firm matches.

D gene: NA
V gene: TRBV19
J gene: TRBJ1-1
CDR3 protein: CASSIGSGTEAFF

D gene: NA
V gene: TRBV30
J gene: TRBJ1-2
CDR3 protein: CAWTANYGYTF

D gene: NA
V gene: TRBV19
J gene: TRBJ1-5
CDR3 protein: CASGDITKGNQPQHF

D gene: NA
V gene: TRBV10-3
J gene: TRBJ1-1
CDR3 protein: CAIRETTEAFF

D gene: TRBD1
V gene: TRBV4-1
J gene: TRBJ1-3
CDR3 protein: CASSLATGFKGNTIYF

D gene: NA
V gene: TRBV4-3
J gene: TRBJ1-1
CDR3 protein: CASSQEPHVGNTEAFF

D gene: NA
V gene: TRBV28
J gene: TRBJ2-1
CDR3 protein: CASSLSVEQFF

D gene: NA
V gene: TRBV19
J gene: TRBJ1-1
CDR3 protein: CASSILGNTEAFF

D gene: NA
V gene: TRBV23-1
J gene: TRBJ1-1
CDR3 protein: CASSQSGGPKSTEAFF

D gene: TRBD1
V gene: TRBV2
J gene: TRBJ2-2
CDR3 protein: CASRQVDRDTGELFF

D gene: TRBD1
V gene: TRBV5-4
J gene: TRBJ1-1
CDR3 protein: CASSLGQAGEFLEAFF

D gene: TRBD1
V gene: TRBV5-1
J gene: TRBJ2-1
CDR3 protein: CASSSGTVNNEQFF

D gene: NA
V gene: TRBV19
J gene: TRBJ1-1
CDR3 protein: CASSRQMNTEAFF

D gene: NA
V gene: TRBV28
J gene: TRBJ2-6
CDR3 protein: CASSLSGANVLTF